This T cell receptor (beta chain) was observed in a study of cytomegalovirus exposure and HLA in healthy donors. Across the study: Clustering assigned 70% to 85% of the approximately 400 genotyped donors to the Caucasian-associated ancestry cluster. The study, taken as a whole, reports: In a later analysis, most CMV-associated TCR beta chains appeared HLA-restricted. TCR beta chain V- and J-gene trimming was linked, in a later analysis, to a missense variant in DCLRE1C. For most TCR beta V segments, an earlier analysis put the productive rate at about 87% or about 30% of the time.

PCR amplification relied on 60 Vbeta primers (plus 13 Jbeta primers). Sequencing was performed with immunoSEQ multiplex PCR; in TCRdb, only in-frame clones are kept and a portion is missing. This table holds about 140,000 clones, about four fifths found once. The J segment lost 1 base and the V segment lost 3 bases, leaving 5 bases of the junction unmatched. The CDR3 extends over 15 amino acids. Notes on this clone: Its antigen is as yet unknown.

This chain connects TRBV23-1 to TRBJ1-1; 7 nucleotides agree with TRBD1. TRBV23-1 qualifies as an ORF whose function is uncertain. The sample comprised PBMCs. The origin of this receptor is a man aged 35 to 55 in good health and CMV-seronegative. The CDR3 sequence: CASSHFDRENTEAFF. The CDR3 DNA is TGCGCCAGCAGTCATTTCGACAGGGAGAACACTGAAGCTTTCTTT.